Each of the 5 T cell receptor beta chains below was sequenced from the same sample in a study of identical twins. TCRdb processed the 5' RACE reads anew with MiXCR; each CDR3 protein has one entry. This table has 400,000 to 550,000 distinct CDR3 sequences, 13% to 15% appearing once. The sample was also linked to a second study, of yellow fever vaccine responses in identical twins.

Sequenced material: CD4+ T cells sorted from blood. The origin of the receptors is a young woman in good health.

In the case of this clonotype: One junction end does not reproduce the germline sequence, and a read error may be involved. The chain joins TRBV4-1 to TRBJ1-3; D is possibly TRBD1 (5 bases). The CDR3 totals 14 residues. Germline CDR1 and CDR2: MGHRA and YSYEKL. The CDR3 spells CASSQAGTGNSIYF. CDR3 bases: TGCGCCAGCAGCCAAGCGGGGACTGGAAACTCCATATATTTT.

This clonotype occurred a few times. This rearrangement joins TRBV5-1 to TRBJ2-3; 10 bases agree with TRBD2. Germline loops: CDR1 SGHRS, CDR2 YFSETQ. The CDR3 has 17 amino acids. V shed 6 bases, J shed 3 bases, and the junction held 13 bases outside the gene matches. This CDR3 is CASNRAPSGGRTDTQYF. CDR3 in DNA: TGCGCCAGCAACCGGGCCCCTAGCGGGGGTAGGACAGATACGCAGTATTTT.

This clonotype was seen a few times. The CDR3 reads CASSIREGIEAFF. The CDR3, as DNA: TGCGCCAGCAGCATCCGGGAGGGTATTGAAGCTTTCTTT. The chain recombines TRBV5-1 with TRBJ1-1; no reliable D call. This CDR3 has 13 amino acids. Per the germline V gene, CDR1 is SGHRS and CDR2 is YFSETQ. The V gene lost 4 bases and the J gene lost 7 bases, with 14 bases spanning the gap. Looking up the rest from reference TRBV5-1 and TRBJ1-1 gives the full variable domain: KAGVTQTPRYLIKTRGQQVTLSCSPISGHRSVSWYQQTPGQGLQFLFEYFSETQRNKGNFPGRFSGRQFSNSRSEMNVSTLELGDSALYLCASSIREGIEAFFGQGTRLTVV.

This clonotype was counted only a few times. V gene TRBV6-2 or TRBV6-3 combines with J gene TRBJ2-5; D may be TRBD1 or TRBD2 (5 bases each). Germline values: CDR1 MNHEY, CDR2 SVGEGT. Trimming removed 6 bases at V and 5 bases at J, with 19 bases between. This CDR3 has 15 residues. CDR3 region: CASSIGRGAHETQYF. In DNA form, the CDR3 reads TGTGCCAGCAGCATAGGTCGAGGGGCCCACGAGACCCAGTACTTC.

This CDR3 is CASSLSGIWEETQYF. The CDR3, as DNA: TGCGCCAGCAGCTTATCAGGGATTTGGGAAGAGACCCAGTACTTC. The rearrangement uses TRBV5-1 and TRBJ2-5, with D possibly TRBD1 on 5 matching bases. CDR3 size: 15 residues. Germline V gene lookup returns CDR1 SGHRS and CDR2 YFSETQ. V lost 2 bases and J lost 3, with 14 bases in between.